This TCR beta chain was identified in a study of blood T cell repertoires in COVID-19 (TCRdb year 2020). Context from the whole study: The collaborator samples originated in the United States, Italy and Spain and spanned the acute and convalescent phases of COVID-19. Samples came from the ongoing ImmuneRACE study (first 160 participants) plus 1,254 subjects from 6 global collaborators. The material from the prospective study consisted of cDNA or gDNA derived from T cells, B-cell-depleted T cells, or PBMCs. HLA class I and class II types, where available, came from metadata supplied by the sample provider rather than from assay-based typing. The sample metadata nearly always contained a de-identified subject ID, COVID-19 status, age in years and sex. Subjects who had been exposed to COVID-19, were actively infected with it, or had recovered from it provided the deeply sampled blood TCRbeta repertoires that made up the dataset. A freely available public database, intended as a resource for researchers studying the immune response to SARS-CoV-2, is where the repertoires were released.

At one collaborating source in Seattle, patients were enrolled during active infection and were followed longitudinally through the course of disease. Each collaborating institution followed its own protocols to collect whole blood in K2EDTA tubes. Collaborator samples were shipped for TCRbeta analysis as frozen whole blood, isolated PBMCs, or DNA extracted from either sample type. The CDR3 numbers 15 residues from cysteine through phenylalanine. The entry retains the CDR3 DNA only, 45 bases that are in frame from base 1. V is shortened by 3 bases, J by 2 bases, and the region joining them spans 12 bases. Based on the germline V gene (reference sequence), the CDR1 and CDR2 sequences are SEHNR and FQNEAQ. To note about this clone: Its antigen remains undetermined. Nothing much larger sits one base from this clone, and base qualities are not available.

The immunoSEQ Assay, a bias-controlled multiplex PCR, was used to amplify TCRbeta CDR3 regions from genomic DNA. Per the authors' processing: The number of nucleated cells in each sample was estimated from the amplification of reference gene primers within the assay. To quantify the absolute abundance of each unique TCRbeta CDR3 rearrangement, sequence reads were collapsed and filtered. For each sample, productive Simpson clonality was calculated as the square root of Simpson's diversity index across productive rearrangements. Imported from immuneACCESS, the table was reduced by TCRdb to in-frame sequences with V and J called. These copies leave out some clones; in studies compared against another copy, an unresolved V gene accounts for under half, and the cause of the remainder is not known. V, J and clone size reflect that table, while D and trimming were determined from the DNA. Counted in this sample were a few hundred thousand clones; 75% to 90% of them appeared once. The top ten constitute 2.9% of the sample.

Study-level results and caveats: How much clinical and demographic metadata was included differed by source and by participant, and the metadata was provided uncurated.

The specimen was peripheral blood. This sequence originates from a woman aged 30 to 39 with COVID-19, enrolled during active disease. The rearrangement combines TRBV7-9 with TRBJ2-3; the D gene is unclear. The DNA sequence is given as TGTGCCAGCAGCTTTTGGGCAGAGTTCACAGATACGCAGTATTTT. Its coded protein is CASSFWAEFTDTQYF.